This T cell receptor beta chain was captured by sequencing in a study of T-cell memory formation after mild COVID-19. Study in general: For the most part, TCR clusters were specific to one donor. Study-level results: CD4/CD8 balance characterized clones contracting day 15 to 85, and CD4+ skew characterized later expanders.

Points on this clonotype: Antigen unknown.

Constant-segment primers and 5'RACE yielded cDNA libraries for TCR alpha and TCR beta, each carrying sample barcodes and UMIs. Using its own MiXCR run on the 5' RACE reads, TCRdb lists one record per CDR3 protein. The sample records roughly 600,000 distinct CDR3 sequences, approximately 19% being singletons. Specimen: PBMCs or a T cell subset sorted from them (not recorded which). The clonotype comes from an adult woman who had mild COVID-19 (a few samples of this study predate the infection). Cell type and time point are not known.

Here the CDR3 reads CSAARQGTQNTEAFF. Here the CDR3 DNA reads TGCAGTGCTGCTCGACAGGGGACGCAGAACACTGAAGCTTTCTTT. V gene TRBV20-1 combines with J gene TRBJ1-1; 8 nucleotides align to TRBD1. CDR3 length equals 15 residues. V was clipped by 5 bases and J by 1 base; unmatched bases: 9. In germline, CDR1 is DFQATT, CDR2 SNEGSKA (reference sequence).